The subject of this entry is one T cell receptor beta chain. This entry comes from a study of PD-1 blockade in classical Hodgkin lymphoma. The CDR3 consists of 12 residues. Germline V gene sequence: CDR1 MNHNY, CDR2 SVGAGI (reference sequence). The V gene end was trimmed by 10 bases and the J gene end by 8 bases; junction bases not matched to a gene: 7. Data came from immunoSEQ multiplex PCR; TCRdb stores just in-frame clones and leaves some out. This sample carries 45,000 or so clones, approximately 91% of them seen once, and the ten largest clones take approximately 4.9%. Documented time point: newly diagnosed, previously untreated cHL patient sample.

Sequencing used peripheral blood mononuclear cells (PBMCs). V is TRBV6-6 and J is TRBJ1-4; TRBD1 matches at 7 bases. The source of this sequence is a human donor with classical Hodgkin lymphoma. This chain's CDR3 is CAIQGVEEKLFF. The CDR3 DNA reads as TGTGCCATCCAGGGGGTTGAAGAAAAACTGTTTTTT.